The next 14 T cell receptor beta chains were all read from a single sample in a study of blood T cell repertoires in COVID-19 (dated by TCRdb to between 2020 and 2021). The method behind the library was the immunoSEQ multiplex PCR assay. What TCRdb holds here is the immuneACCESS table cut down to in-frame rearrangements. Part of the clones is not present; checked against another copy, under half of the missing clones reflect an unresolved V gene, and the others are unexplained. The sample table holds under 200,000 clones, of which about 88% were seen once. 0.85% to 1.2% of the sample is in the top ten clones. The sample comprised peripheral blood. These receptors came from a man in his forties or fifties with acute or convalescent COVID-19.

The chain recombines TRBV5-1 with TRBJ1-5; 9 nucleotides agree with TRBD1. The CDR3 length is 14 residues. J was trimmed by 6 bases and V by 4 bases; bases with no gene match: 5. Per the germline V gene, CDR1 is SGHRS and CDR2 is YFSETQ. In DNA form, the CDR3 reads TGCGCCAGCAGCGCCGGGACAGGGATTCAGCCCCAGCATTTT. This sequence encodes CASSAGTGIQPQHF.

The chain employs TRBV19 and TRBJ2-1; D perhaps matches TRBD2 (6 bases). CDR3 length equals 15 residues. Trimming removed 2 bases at V and 0 bases at J, with 8 bases between. From germline, CDR1 is LNHDA and CDR2 SQIVND (reference sequence). The CDR3 protein is CASSIMGGSYNEQFF. CDR3 coding DNA: TGTGCCAGTAGTATAATGGGGGGCTCCTACAATGAGCAGTTCTTC.

The gene calls are TRBV11-2 and TRBJ1-3; 12 nucleotides align to TRBD1. Germline V gene data show CDR1 as SGHAT and CDR2 as FQNNGV. V dropped 1 base and J dropped 5; count of bases not matched to a gene: 0. The CDR3 is 15 amino acids. CDR3 nucleotide sequence: TGTGCCAGCAGCTTAGGGGACAGGGGGCGAAACACCATATATTTT. Protein product: CASSLGDRGRNTIYF.

The V call is TRBV14, the J call TRBJ1-2; D call uncertain. The CDR3 consists of 13 residues. Germline V lookup: CDR1 SGHDN, CDR2 FVKESK. Deletions cut 9 bases from V and 2 bases from J, with 13 bases between. The CDR3 bases are TGTGCCAGTGCGAGGCAACCGAACTATGGCTACACCTTC. Translation gives CASARQPNYGYTF. The variable domain in full, with the rest retrieved from reference TRBV14 and TRBJ1-2, is EAGVTQFPSHSVIEKGQTVTLRCDPISGHDNLYWYRRVMGKEIKFLLHFVKESKQDESGMPNNRFLAERTGGTYSTLKVQPAELEDSGVYFCASARQPNYGYTFGSGTRLTVV.

The V call is TRBV24-1, the J call TRBJ2-5; 7 bases agree with TRBD1. Germline-derived CDR1 and CDR2 are KGHDR and SFDVKD. The CDR3 covers 13 residues. J lost 5 bases, V lost 5 bases, and 4 bases had no gene match. For the CDR3, the DNA is TGTGCCACCAGTGTCGGACAGGCCGAGACCCAGTACTTC. The encoded protein is CATSVGQAETQYF.

V is TRBV6-5 and J is TRBJ2-1; D ambiguous. The CDR3 length is 13 residues. Trimming shortened V by 4 bases and J by 13 bases, and 17 bases separated the two germline ends. The germline V gene has CDR1 MNHEY and CDR2 SVGAGI. CDR3 in amino acids: CASSSRQADLQFF. CDR3 coding DNA: TGTGCCAGCAGTTCAAGACAAGCAGACCTTCAGTTCTTC.

This chain connects TRBV5-4 to TRBJ1-1, with D unresolved. The V and J ends lost 4 bases and 5 bases respectively, with 15 bases between them. Germline assignment: CDR1 SGHNT and CDR2 YYREEE (reference sequence). The CDR3 sequence is 14 residues long. The CDR3 nucleotides read TGTGCCAGCAGCCTAGCGCGGCCGGGGACTGAAGCTTTCTTT. This sequence encodes CASSLARPGTEAFF.

This clone was observed a handful of times. This chain uses TRBV27 with TRBJ2-1, with TRBD1 matching 10 bases. CDR1 MNHEY and CDR2 SMNVEV come from the germline V gene (reference sequence). The CDR3 runs 13 residues. With V trimmed by 1 base and J by 12 bases, 3 bases remained unmatched. The CDR3 DNA follows: TGTGCCAGCAGTTTATGGGACAGGGGTGGGCAGTTCTTC. It encodes CASSLWDRGGQFF.

The rearrangement joins TRBV6-5 to TRBJ1-2; the match to TRBD1 covers 9 bases. CDR3 size: 13 residues. The V gene end was trimmed by 7 bases and the J gene end by 6 bases; junction bases not matched to a gene: 6. CDR1 and CDR2 from the germline V gene are MNHEY and SVGAGI. Here the CDR3 reads CASTGGQGDGYTF. CDR3 nucleotide sequence: TGTGCCAGCACTGGGGGACAGGGCGATGGCTACACCTTC.

The CDR3: CASSTRGGTEAFF. The CDR3 region has the DNA TGTGCCAGCTCCACTCGCGGGGGGACTGAAGCTTTCTTT. V is TRBV18 and J is TRBJ1-1, with TRBD1 as a possible D gene (5 bases). This CDR3 comprises 13 residues. Trimming took 6 bases from V and 5 from J, leaving 13 bases between them. Germline-derived CDR1 and CDR2 are KGHSH and LQKENI.

This clone has just a few counts. The rearrangement links TRBV2 to TRBJ1-1; a weak D match, TRBD1 (5 bases). V lost 5 bases to trimming and J lost 8 bases, with 18 bases between them. CDR1 is SNHLY and CDR2 is FYNNEI in the germline V gene. The CDR3 is made up of 14 amino acids. The DNA for the CDR3 is TGTGCCAGCAGTCCTGAACAGGCCACTGGGGAAGCTTTCTTT. Translation gives CASSPEQATGEAFF.

V usage is TRBV7-2 and J usage is TRBJ2-7; 12 positions match TRBD2. With 1 base clipped from V and 5 bases from J, the junction kept 3 bases outside the gene matches. Germline values: CDR1 SGHTA, CDR2 FQGNSA. This CDR3 comprises 15 residues. Here the CDR3 DNA reads TGTGCCAGCAGCTTAGGGCTAGCGGGGGGGAACGAGCAGTACTTC. Amino acid sequence: CASSLGLAGGNEQYF.

V usage is TRBV6-5 and J usage is TRBJ2-7; TRBD2 might be the D (6 bases). The V and J ends lost 7 bases and 6 bases respectively, with 22 bases between them. Germline CDR1 and CDR2: MNHEY and SVGAGI. There are 15 residues in the CDR3. This CDR3 reads CASNPLLGDFREQYF. The CDR3 DNA follows: TGTGCCAGCAACCCCCTTTTAGGGGACTTTCGCGAGCAGTACTTC.

The chain combines TRBV6-5 with TRBJ1-1; weak D call: TRBD1 (5 bases). CDR1 and CDR2 (germline): MNHEY, SVGAGI. V shed 0 bases and J shed 8 bases, with 13 bases lying between them. The CDR3 has 14 residues. CDR3 loop: CASSYSNSGEEAFF. In nucleotides, the CDR3 is TGTGCCAGCAGTTACTCGAATTCGGGGGAGGAAGCTTTCTTT.